What follows are 20 T cell receptor beta chains derived from one specimen sequenced in a study of CD8+ T cells in alopecia areata. Treatment here: oral pan-JAK inhibitor, 5-10 mg twice daily. As the sequencing template, cDNA was produced by extracting RNA and reverse transcribing it. Clones were sequenced by immunoSEQ multiplex PCR, and TCRdb holds only the in-frame ones, with some missing. Of around 200,000 clones listed, 40% to 65% are singletons. The specimen comprised CD8+ T cells sorted from blood, sampled at week 24, from a patient treated with tofacitinib. All receptors come from a human donor with alopecia areata.

The chain recombines TRBV11-2 with TRBJ2-3; no definite D call. CDR3 length: 14 amino acids. The germline CDR1 and CDR2 sequences are SGHAT and FQNNGV. Trimming took off 2 bases at V and 3 bases at J, with 9 bases between the two ends. The CDR3 sequence: CASSLSYGTDTQYF. CDR3 sequence (DNA): TGTGCCAGCAGCTTATCATACGGGACAGATACGCAGTATTTT.

For the CDR3, the DNA is TGCGCCAGCAGCCAAGCGGCTAGCAGTAGCACAGATACGCAGTATTTT. Its translation is CASSQAASSSTDTQYF. V gene TRBV4-3 combines with J gene TRBJ2-3; weak D call: TRBD2 (5 bases). The CDR3 runs to 16 residues. Looked up from germline, CDR1 is LGHNA and CDR2 is YSLEER. The V gene lost 1 base and the J gene lost 0 bases, with 11 bases spanning the gap.

This clone has more than one count but fewer than ten. The V call is TRBV7-9, the J call TRBJ2-1; 7 nucleotides align to TRBD1. V lost 5 bases to trimming and J lost 5 bases; unmatched junction nucleotides: 12. From germline, CDR1 is SEHNR and CDR2 FQNEAQ (reference sequence). This CDR3 is 16 amino acids long. CDR3 in amino acids: CASSPLGQGDNNEQFF. CDR3 nucleotide sequence: TGTGCCAGCAGCCCCCTAGGGCAGGGGGACAACAATGAGCAGTTCTTC.

The chain recombines TRBV7-9 with TRBJ2-3; 7 positions match TRBD1. This CDR3 has 14 amino acids. Germline CDR1 is SEHNR and CDR2 is FQNEAQ (reference sequence). The junction had 4 bases not matched to a gene; V was cut back by 5 bases and J by 2 bases. In DNA, the CDR3 is TGTGCCAGCAGCGTACAGGGGTCCACAGATACGCAGTATTTT. It codes for CASSVQGSTDTQYF.

The rearrangement joins TRBV7-9 to TRBJ1-5, with D possibly matching TRBD1 (5 bases). The CDR3 has 13 amino acids. Trimming removed 2 bases from V and 8 bases from J, with 10 bases in between. Germline CDR1 reads SEHNR; CDR2 reads FQNEAQ (reference sequence). Here the CDR3 DNA reads TGTGCCAGCAGCTTACGAGCGGGGGAGCCCCAGCATTTT. Translation gives CASSLRAGEPQHF.

The gene calls are TRBV30 and TRBJ2-7; 12 nucleotides match TRBD2. Germline loops: CDR1 GTSNPN, CDR2 SVGIG (reference sequence). V shed 4 bases and J 6 bases; nucleotides not matched to a gene: 7. The CDR3 is 14 residues long. The CDR3 is CAWTPSGGASEQYF. Here the CDR3 DNA reads TGTGCCTGGACCCCTAGCGGGGGGGCGAGCGAGCAGTACTTC.

The chain couples TRBV4-3 to TRBJ1-4, with D possibly being TRBD1 (5 bases). V lost 0 bases to trimming and J lost 7 bases, with 12 bases between them. Germline CDR1 is LGHNA and CDR2 is YSLEER. CDR3 size: 15 residues. The CDR3 loop is CASSQDRAQVEKLFF. The DNA for the CDR3 is TGCGCCAGCAGCCAAGACAGGGCTCAAGTTGAAAAACTGTTTTTT.

This clone was seen a few times. This chain uses TRBV11-2 with TRBJ2-3, with D perhaps matching TRBD2 (6 bases). The CDR3 has 14 residues. Germline V gives CDR1 SGHAT, CDR2 FQNNGV. Deletions cut 0 bases from V and 8 bases from J, with 12 bases between. The CDR3 region has the DNA TGTGCCAGCAGCTTAGAGGCCCTCGGGGGTACGCAGTATTTT. It encodes CASSLEALGGTQYF.

J is TRBJ1-1 and V is TRBV7-6; D might be TRBD1 (5 bases). CDR1 and CDR2 from the germline V gene are SGHVS and FNYEAQ. The CDR3 covers 14 residues. V was pared by 5 bases and J by 5 bases, with 15 bases between. For the CDR3, the DNA is TGTGCCAGCAGCCCCGGGGGGGTTGGGACTGAAGCTTTCTTT. This sequence encodes CASSPGGVGTEAFF. Together with reference TRBV7-6 and TRBJ1-1, the CDR3 gives the full variable domain: GAGVSQSPRYKVTKRGQDVALRCDPISGHVSLYWYRQALGQGPEFLTYFNYEAQQDKSGLPNDRFSAERPEGSISTLTIQRTEQRDSAMYRCASSPGGVGTEAFFGQGTRLTVV.

The rearrangement uses TRBV30 and TRBJ1-1; the D gene is possibly TRBD1 (5 bases). The CDR3 has 14 amino acids. The germline V gene encodes CDR1 GTSNPN and CDR2 SVGIG (reference sequence). With 2 bases removed from V and 0 bases from J, the gap between germline ends came to 10 bases. The CDR3 sequence is CAWSPRQMNTEAFF. The DNA for the CDR3 is TGTGCCTGGAGTCCCCGACAGATGAACACTGAAGCTTTCTTT.

This clone was found a few times. The chain carries TRBV7-3 and TRBJ2-3; no clear D. Germline V gene sequence: CDR1 SGHTA, CDR2 FQGTGA. CDR3 length: 15 amino acids. V lost 4 bases, J lost 2 bases, and 13 bases lay in between. The CDR3 sequence: CASSSTPSLTDTQYF. The CDR3 region has the DNA TGTGCCAGCAGCTCTACTCCCTCCCTCACAGATACGCAGTATTTT.

The chain uses TRBV9 and TRBJ1-1; no firm D call. Germline V lookup: CDR1 SGDLS, CDR2 YYNGEE. The length of the CDR3 is 13 residues. V was pared by 3 bases and J by 8 bases, with 14 bases between. The CDR3 coding sequence is TGTGCCAGCAGCGCCGGTTCCGGGTCCGAAGCTTTCTTT. As protein: CASSAGSGSEAFF.

The sample holds a few counts of this clone. V is TRBV29-1 and J is TRBJ1-3; no definite D call. Germline V gene lookup returns CDR1 SQVTM and CDR2 ANQGSEA. V was shortened by 4 bases and J by 6 bases, with 4 bases between the two germline ends. The CDR3 totals 10 residues. The CDR3 reads CSVVENTIYF. The DNA for the CDR3 is TGCAGCGTTGTGGAAAACACCATATATTTT.

The rearrangement uses TRBV7-8 and TRBJ2-1, with D possibly TRBD2 on 5 matching bases. The CDR3 is made up of 17 amino acids. V lost 2 bases, J lost 2 bases, and 16 bases lay in between. Per germline, CDR1 SGHVS and CDR2 FQNEAQ. The CDR3 bases are TGTGCCAGCAGCTTATGGTCAGAGCGGACCCCCTACAATGAGCAGTTCTTC. Protein sequence: CASSLWSERTPYNEQFF.

V is TRBV29-1 and J is TRBJ2-1; 7 positions match TRBD2. V lost 6 bases and J lost 9; bases outside the gene matches: 11. The CDR3 sequence is 13 residues long. Germline V lookup: CDR1 SQVTM, CDR2 ANQGSEA. The CDR3 protein is CSVAGAGRGEQFF. In DNA, the CDR3 is TGCAGCGTCGCCGGGGCAGGGAGGGGTGAGCAGTTCTTC.

The chain couples TRBV10-2 to TRBJ2-5; D is undetermined. Germline-derived CDR1 and CDR2 are WSHSY and SAAADI. V was shortened by 2 bases and J by 1 base, with 2 bases between the two germline ends. The CDR3 extends over 12 amino acids. The CDR3 DNA follows: TGCGCCAGCAGTGAGACCCAAGAGACCCAGTACTTC. It encodes CASSETQETQYF.

This clone has only one observation. The J gene is TRBJ2-7, the V gene TRBV29-1, with no clear D. CDR1 is SQVTM and CDR2 is ANQGSEA in the germline V gene. Deletions cut 4 bases from V and 3 bases from J, with 16 bases between. The CDR3 runs to 14 residues. CDR3 DNA sequence: TGCAGCGTTGTTTTTGTGGACCGACGCTACGAGCAGTACTTC. Its protein is CSVVFVDRRYEQYF.

This clone has a single count. The chain combines TRBV7-2 with TRBJ2-4; D unclear. Between the trimmed V and J ends, which lost 5 bases and 5 bases, there was a span of 13 bases. Germline values: CDR1 SGHTA, CDR2 FQGNSA. This CDR3 contains 14 residues. CDR3 amino acids: CASSQLSRENIQYF. CDR3 coding DNA: TGTGCCAGCAGCCAACTCAGTCGGGAAAACATTCAGTACTTC.

This clone came up a few times. The chain uses TRBV5-6 and TRBJ2-1, with D perhaps given as TRBD1 or TRBD2 (5 bases each). The CDR3 spans 12 residues. CDR1 SGHDT and CDR2 YYEEEE come from the germline V gene. Trimming cost V 0 bases and J 8 bases, with 6 bases left between them. In nucleotides, the CDR3 is TGTGCCAGCAGCTTGGGGGACGATGAGCAGTTCTTC. Protein sequence: CASSLGDDEQFF.

J is TRBJ1-1 and V is TRBV6-1; D not resolved. This CDR3 spans 13 amino acids. Germline loops: CDR1 MNHNS, CDR2 SASEGT. V lost 2 bases and J lost 0, with 4 bases in between. CDR3 coding DNA: TGTGCCAGCAGTGAATCGGTGAACACTGAAGCTTTCTTT. The encoded protein is CASSESVNTEAFF.